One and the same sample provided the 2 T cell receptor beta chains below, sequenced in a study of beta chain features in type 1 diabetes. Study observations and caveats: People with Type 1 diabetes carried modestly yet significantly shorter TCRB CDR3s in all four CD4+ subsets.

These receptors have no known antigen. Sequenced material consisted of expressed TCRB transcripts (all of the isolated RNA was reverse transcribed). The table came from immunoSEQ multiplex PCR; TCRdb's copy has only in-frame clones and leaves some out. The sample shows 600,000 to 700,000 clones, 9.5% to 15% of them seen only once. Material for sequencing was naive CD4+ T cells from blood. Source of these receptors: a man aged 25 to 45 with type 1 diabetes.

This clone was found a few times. The DNA for the CDR3 is TGTGCCAGTACGGGACAGGGCTACGAGCAGTACTTC. This gives the protein CASTGQGYEQYF. The chain combines TRBV25-1 with TRBJ2-7; 9 bases line up with TRBD1. Losses at the gene ends were 9 bases for V and 3 bases for J; bases not matched to a gene: 3. This CDR3 is 12 amino acids long. Germline CDR1 is MGHDK and CDR2 is SYGVNS.

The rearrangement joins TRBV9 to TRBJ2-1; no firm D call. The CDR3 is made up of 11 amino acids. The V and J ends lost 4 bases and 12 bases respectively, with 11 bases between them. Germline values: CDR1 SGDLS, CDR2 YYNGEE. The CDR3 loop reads CASSNKVGQFF. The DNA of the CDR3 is TGTGCCAGCAGCAATAAAGTTGGGCAGTTCTTC. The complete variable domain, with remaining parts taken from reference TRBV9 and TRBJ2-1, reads DSGVTQTPKHLITATGQRVTLRCSPRSGDLSVYWYQQSLDQGLQFLIQYYNGEERAKGNILERFSAQQFPDLHSELNLSSLELGDSALYFCASSNKVGQFFGPGTRLTVL.